One sample yielded the 10 T cell receptor beta chains listed below, sequenced in a study of blood T cell repertoires in COVID-19. TCRdb's copy holds only in-frame clones and misses some; the assay was immunoSEQ multiplex PCR. The table has more than 200,000 clones, 86% seen once. The sequenced sample consisted of peripheral blood. Receptors were obtained from an elderly man with acute or convalescent COVID-19.

CDR3 protein: CASSSAGLGNTIYF. CDR3 nucleotide sequence: TGTGCCAGCAGTTCCGCAGGGTTAGGAAACACCATATATTTT. The chain employs TRBV27 and TRBJ1-3, with a weak D call TRBD1 (5 bases). Deletions cut 4 bases from V and 4 bases from J, with 11 bases between. CDR1 MNHEY and CDR2 SMNVEV come from the germline V gene (reference sequence). This CDR3 has 14 residues.

V and J are TRBV7-2 and TRBJ2-4; D remains ambiguous. V was shortened by 5 bases and J by 6 bases, with 8 bases between the two germline ends. This CDR3 has 12 residues. Per the germline V gene, CDR1 is SGHTA and CDR2 is FQGNSA. In nucleotides, the CDR3 is TGTGCCAGCAGCCCGCCCGGAAACATTCAGTACTTC. It is translated as CASSPPGNIQYF.

The gene calls are TRBV3-1 (or the pseudogene TRBV3-2) and TRBJ2-5; TRBD1 aligns across 7 bases. CDR1 and CDR2 (germline): LGHDT, YNNKEL (reference sequence). The ends lost 4 bases at V and 5 bases at J; junction bases unmatched: 7. The CDR3 extends over 14 amino acids. The CDR3 DNA reads as TGTGCCAGCAGCCGTCAGACAGGGACGGAGACCCAGTACTTC. Protein: CASSRQTGTETQYF.

Here the CDR3 DNA reads TGCGCCAGCAGCCAAGATGGGTGGGTCCCCAGGGCCCAGTACTTC. Amino acids: CASSQDGWVPRAQYF. The chain employs TRBV4-1 and TRBJ2-5; possible D gene TRBD1, 5 bases. Germline V gene lookup returns CDR1 MGHRA and CDR2 YSYEKL. The ends were cut back, 0 bases at V and 9 bases at J, with 17 bases in the middle. This CDR3 contains 15 residues.

The J gene is TRBJ2-6, the V gene TRBV11-3; TRBD1 agrees at 8 bases. Germline CDR1 is SGHNT and CDR2 is YENEEA. The CDR3 runs to 18 residues. V trimming: 5 bases; J trimming: 0 bases; junction bases outside the gene matches: 9. The CDR3 loop reads CASSPRGTGSSGANVLTF. In DNA, the CDR3 is TGTGCCAGCAGCCCGCGAGGGACAGGATCCTCTGGGGCCAACGTCCTGACTTTC. The full variable domain, its missing parts supplied by reference TRBV11-3 and TRBJ2-6, is EAGVVQSPRYKIIEKKQPVAFWCNPISGHNTLYWYLQNLGQGPELLIRYENEEAVDDSQLPKDRFSAERLKGVDSTLKIQPAELGDSAVYLCASSPRGTGSSGANVLTFGAGSRLTVL.

This rearrangement joins TRBV7-2 to TRBJ2-3, with 9 bases matching TRBD2. The germline CDR1 and CDR2 sequences are SGHTA and FQGNSA. J lost 3 bases, V lost 2 bases, and 15 bases had no gene match. The CDR3 has 19 amino acids. Written as DNA, the CDR3 is TGTGCCAGCAGCTTACTGACTAGCGGCCCCGGGAGGGGGACAGATACGCAGTATTTT. Amino acid sequence: CASSLLTSGPGRGTDTQYF. Filled out from reference TRBV7-2 and TRBJ2-3, the complete variable domain reads GAGVSQSPSNKVTEKGKDVELRCDPISGHTALYWYRQSLGQGLEFLIYFQGNSAPDKSGLPSDRFSAERTGGSVSTLTIQRTQQEDSAVYLCASSLLTSGPGRGTDTQYFGPGTRLTVL.

The CDR3 sequence: CASSPGQGEETQYF. As DNA, the CDR3 is TGCGCCAGCAGCCCCGGACAGGGGGAAGAGACCCAGTACTTC. The chain combines TRBV4-1 with TRBJ2-5; 10 positions match TRBD1. CDR3 size: 14 residues. Germline CDR1 MGHRA, CDR2 YSYEKL. V was pared by 4 bases and J by 3 bases, with 2 bases of the junction left unmatched.

This chain joins TRBV30 and TRBJ2-3; TRBD1 might be the D (5 bases). V was clipped by 4 bases and J by 4 bases, with 9 bases between them. Germline V lookup: CDR1 GTSNPN, CDR2 SVGIG (reference sequence). The CDR3 is made up of 12 amino acids. CDR3 bases: TGTGCCTGGAAGGGGCCAGCAGATACGCAGTATTTT. Protein sequence: CAWKGPADTQYF.

The gene calls are TRBV5-4 and TRBJ2-1, with D possibly TRBD1 on 6 matching bases. The CDR3 consists of 15 residues. The V and J ends lost 0 bases and 4 bases respectively, with 11 bases between them. Germline CDR1 is SGHNT and CDR2 is YYREEE (reference sequence). The CDR3 reads CASSLDRAAYNEQFF. CDR3 sequence (DNA): TGTGCCAGCAGCTTGGACAGGGCGGCATACAATGAGCAGTTCTTC.

The rearrangement uses TRBV5-1 and TRBJ1-6; the match to TRBD1 covers 8 bases. Trimming cost V 0 bases and J 6 bases; bases outside gene matches: 2. CDR1 SGHRS and CDR2 YFSETQ come from the germline V gene. CDR3 length: 15 residues. The CDR3 nucleotides are TGCGCCAGCAGCTTGGCAGGGGGCGGTAATTCACCCCTCCACTTT. As protein: CASSLAGGGNSPLHF.